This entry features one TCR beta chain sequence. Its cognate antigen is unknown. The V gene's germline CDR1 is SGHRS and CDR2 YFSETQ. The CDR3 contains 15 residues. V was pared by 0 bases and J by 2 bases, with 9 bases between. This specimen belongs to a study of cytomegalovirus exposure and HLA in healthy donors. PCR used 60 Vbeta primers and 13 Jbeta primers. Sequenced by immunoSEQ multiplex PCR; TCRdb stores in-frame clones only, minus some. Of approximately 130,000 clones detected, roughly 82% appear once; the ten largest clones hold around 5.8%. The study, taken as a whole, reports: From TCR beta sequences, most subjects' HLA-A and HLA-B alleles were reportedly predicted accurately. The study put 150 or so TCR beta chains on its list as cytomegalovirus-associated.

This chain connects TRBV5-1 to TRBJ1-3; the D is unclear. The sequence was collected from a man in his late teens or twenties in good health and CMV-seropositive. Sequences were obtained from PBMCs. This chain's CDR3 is CASSLAAGAGNTIYF. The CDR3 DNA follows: TGCGCCAGCAGCTTGGCCGCGGGAGCTGGAAACACCATATATTTT. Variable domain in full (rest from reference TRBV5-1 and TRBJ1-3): KAGVTQTPRYLIKTRGQQVTLSCSPISGHRSVSWYQQTPGQGLQFLFEYFSETQRNKGNFPGRFSGRQFSNSRSEMNVSTLELGDSALYLCASSLAAGAGNTIYFGEGSWLTVV.